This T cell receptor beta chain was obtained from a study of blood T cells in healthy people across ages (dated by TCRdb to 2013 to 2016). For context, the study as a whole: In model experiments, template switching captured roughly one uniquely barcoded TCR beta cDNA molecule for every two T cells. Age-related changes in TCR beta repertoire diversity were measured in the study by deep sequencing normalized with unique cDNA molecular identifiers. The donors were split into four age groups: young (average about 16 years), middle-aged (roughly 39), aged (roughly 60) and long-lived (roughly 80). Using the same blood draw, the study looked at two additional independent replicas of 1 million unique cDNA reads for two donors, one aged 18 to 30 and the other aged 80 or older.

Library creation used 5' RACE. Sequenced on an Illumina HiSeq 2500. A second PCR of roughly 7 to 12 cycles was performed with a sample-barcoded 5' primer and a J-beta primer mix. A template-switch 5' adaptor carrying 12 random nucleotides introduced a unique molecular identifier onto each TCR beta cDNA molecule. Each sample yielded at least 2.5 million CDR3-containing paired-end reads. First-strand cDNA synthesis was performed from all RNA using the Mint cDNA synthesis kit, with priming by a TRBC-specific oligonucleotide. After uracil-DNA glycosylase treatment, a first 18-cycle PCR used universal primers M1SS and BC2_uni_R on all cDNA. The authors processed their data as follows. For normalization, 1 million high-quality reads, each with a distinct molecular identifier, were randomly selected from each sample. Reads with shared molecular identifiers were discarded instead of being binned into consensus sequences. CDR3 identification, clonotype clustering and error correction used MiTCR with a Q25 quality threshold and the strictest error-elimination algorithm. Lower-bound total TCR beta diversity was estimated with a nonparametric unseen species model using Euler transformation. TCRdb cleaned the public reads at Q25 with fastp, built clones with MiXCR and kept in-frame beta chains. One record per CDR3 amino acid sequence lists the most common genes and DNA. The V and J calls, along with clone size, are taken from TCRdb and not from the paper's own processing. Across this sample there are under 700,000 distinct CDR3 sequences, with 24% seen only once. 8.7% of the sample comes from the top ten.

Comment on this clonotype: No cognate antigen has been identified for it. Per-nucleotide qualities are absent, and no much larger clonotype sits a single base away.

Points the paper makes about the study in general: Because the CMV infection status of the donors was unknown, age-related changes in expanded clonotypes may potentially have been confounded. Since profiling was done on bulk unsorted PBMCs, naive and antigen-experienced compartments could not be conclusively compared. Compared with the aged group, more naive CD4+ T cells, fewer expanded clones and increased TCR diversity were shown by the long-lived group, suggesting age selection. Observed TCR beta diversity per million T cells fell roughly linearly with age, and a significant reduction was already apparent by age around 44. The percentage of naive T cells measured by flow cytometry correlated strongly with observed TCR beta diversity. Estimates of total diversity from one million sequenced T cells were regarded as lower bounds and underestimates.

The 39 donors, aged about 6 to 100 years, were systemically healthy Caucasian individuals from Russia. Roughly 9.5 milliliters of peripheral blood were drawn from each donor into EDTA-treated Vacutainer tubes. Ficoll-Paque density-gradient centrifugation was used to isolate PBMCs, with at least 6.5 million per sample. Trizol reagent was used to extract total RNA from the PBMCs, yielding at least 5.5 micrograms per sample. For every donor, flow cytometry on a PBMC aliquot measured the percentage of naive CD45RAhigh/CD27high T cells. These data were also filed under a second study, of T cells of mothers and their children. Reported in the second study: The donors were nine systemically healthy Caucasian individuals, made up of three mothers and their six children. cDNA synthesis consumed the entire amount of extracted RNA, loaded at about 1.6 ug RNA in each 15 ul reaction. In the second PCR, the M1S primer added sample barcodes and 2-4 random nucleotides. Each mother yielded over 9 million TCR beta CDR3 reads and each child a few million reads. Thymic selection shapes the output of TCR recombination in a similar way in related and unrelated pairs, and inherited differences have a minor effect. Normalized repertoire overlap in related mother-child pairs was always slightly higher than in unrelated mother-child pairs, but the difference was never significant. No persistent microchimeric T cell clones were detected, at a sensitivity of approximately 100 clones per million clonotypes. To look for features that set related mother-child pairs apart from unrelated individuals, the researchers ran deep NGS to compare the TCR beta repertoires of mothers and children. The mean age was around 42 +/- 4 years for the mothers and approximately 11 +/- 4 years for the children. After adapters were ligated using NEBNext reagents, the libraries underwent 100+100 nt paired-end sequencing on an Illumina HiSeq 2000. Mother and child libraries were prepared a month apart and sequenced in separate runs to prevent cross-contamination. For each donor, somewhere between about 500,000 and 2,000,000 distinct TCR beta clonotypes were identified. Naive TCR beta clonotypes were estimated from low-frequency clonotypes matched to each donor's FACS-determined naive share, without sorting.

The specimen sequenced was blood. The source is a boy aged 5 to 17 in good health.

The bases read TGTGCCAGCAGCTTCCCGCGGGAGGACGAGCAGTACTTC. Translated, it reads CASSFPREDEQYF. This receptor chain uses TRBV7-8 and TRBJ2-7, with 8 junctional bases fitting TRBD2. V and J are trimmed by 3 bases and 5 bases, and the gene matches miss 3 bases of the junction. Taken from the germline V gene, the CDR1 and CDR2 loops are SGHVS and FQNEAQ. From cysteine to phenylalanine, the CDR3 is 13 amino acids long. Left in the record is the CDR3 DNA by itself, 39 bases read in frame from the first base. Reference TRBV7-8 and TRBJ2-7 genes cover what lies past the CDR3, so the full variable domain is GAGVSQSPRYKVAKRGQDVALRCDPISGHVSLFWYQQALGQGPEFLTYFQNEAQLDKSGLPSDRFFAERPEGSVSTLKIQRTQQEDSAVYLCASSFPREDEQYFGPGTRLTVT.